A single T cell receptor (beta chain) is shown here with its context. Its antigen is not identified. The data are from a study of cytomegalovirus exposure and HLA in healthy donors. Broader study findings: Later analysis found that TCR beta chains associated with HLA were more clonally expanded than other, equally common chains. TCR beta V- and J-gene trimming was later associated with a missense DCLRE1C variant. Earlier analysis found most TCR beta V segments productive about 87% or about 30% of the time.

The CDR3 has 12 residues. PCR amplification relied on 60 Vbeta primers (plus 13 Jbeta primers). Sequenced by immunoSEQ multiplex PCR; TCRdb stores in-frame clones only, minus some. The table shows about 140,000 clones, with around 85% occurring only once. The chain has TRBV21-1 and TRBJ2-1; the table's TRBD2 call for D was not verified on the DNA. TRBV21-1 constitutes a pseudogene. Sequencing input: PBMCs. The sequence derives from a man between 35 and 55 years old in good health and CMV-seropositive. The CDR3 nucleotides read TGTGCCAGCAGCAAGACTAGCCGGGAGCAGTTCTTC. It encodes CASSKTSREQFF.